Detailed here is one T cell receptor (beta chain). Its target is not known. The sample comes from a study of regulatory T cells in long-lasting Graves disease. Study-level findings and limits: Thyroid tissue went unstudied; only peripheral blood was examined. Persistent patients had more shared public clonotypes (about 2,800) than new patients (about 870). Persistent Graves' patients showed a TCR diversity that was lower than that of newly diagnosed ones.

Indicated time point: persistent/refractory GD, antithyroid drugs over 5 years with positive TRAb. From PBMCs, RNA was extracted and then used to make the TCR library. The guidelines of the American Thyroid Association were the basis for diagnosing Graves' disease. Combining iRepertoire HTBI primers with Arm-PCR of CDR3 regions, the authors built TCR beta libraries. Using its own MiXCR run on the multiplex PCR reads, TCRdb lists one record per CDR3 protein. The table includes about 660,000 distinct CDR3 sequences, approximately 29% detected once. V shed 10 bases and J shed 7 bases, with 23 bases lying between them. Looked up from germline, CDR1 is MNHNS and CDR2 is SASEGT. The CDR3 loop spans 14 amino acids.

The rearrangement links TRBV6-1 to TRBJ2-7, with D possibly called TRBD1 or TRBD2 (5 bases each). This clonotype was sampled from a female donor with Graves disease. The sequences come from peripheral blood mononuclear cells (PBMCs), collected when the disease was refractory, from a patient treated with antithyroid drugs. The CDR3 DNA follows: TGTGCCACCCTCCCCCCAGCCGGGGCGGAAGAGCAGTACTTC. Encoded protein: CATLPPAGAEEQYF.